This T cell receptor (beta chain) appears in the sequencing data of a study of T cells and Merkel cell carcinoma outcomes. Concerning this clone itself: Its antigen is unknown.

Study-level findings and limits: Repertoire plus T-cell density reportedly predicted Merkel cell carcinoma outcomes.

The protocol was immunoSEQ multiplex PCR, while the TCRdb copy is restricted to in-frame clones and leaves out a portion. The sample lists approximately 12,000 clones; roughly 95% were seen once. Trimming took off 1 base at V and 5 bases at J, with 10 bases between the two ends. The CDR3 is 14 residues long. The germline V gene has CDR1 LGHNT and CDR2 FRNRAP. The rearrangement links TRBV12-5 to TRBJ2-3; D gene unclear. The clonotype comes from a human donor with Merkel cell carcinoma. The sample was tumor tissue from Merkel cell carcinoma. CDR3 residues: CASGLGTPGDTQYF. The CDR3 nucleotides are TGTGCTAGTGGTTTGGGTACTCCGGGAGATACGCAGTATTTT.